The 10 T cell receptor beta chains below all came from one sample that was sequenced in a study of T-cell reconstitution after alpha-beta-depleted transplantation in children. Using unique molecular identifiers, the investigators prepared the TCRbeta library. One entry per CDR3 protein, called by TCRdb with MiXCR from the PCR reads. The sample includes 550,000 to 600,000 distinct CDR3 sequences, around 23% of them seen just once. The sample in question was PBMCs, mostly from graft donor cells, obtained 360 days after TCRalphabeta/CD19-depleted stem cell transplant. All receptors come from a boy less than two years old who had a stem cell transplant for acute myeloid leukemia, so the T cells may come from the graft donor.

Here the CDR3 DNA reads TGCGCCAGCAGCCAAAGGACAGGGTCGGGCACAGATACGCAGTATTTT. Protein product: CASSQRTGSGTDTQYF. The V gene is TRBV4-1, the J gene TRBJ2-3; TRBD1 matches 8 bases. The length of the CDR3 is 16 residues. CDR1 and CDR2 (germline): MGHRA, YSYEKL. Trimming cost V 2 bases and J 1 base; bases outside gene matches: 5.

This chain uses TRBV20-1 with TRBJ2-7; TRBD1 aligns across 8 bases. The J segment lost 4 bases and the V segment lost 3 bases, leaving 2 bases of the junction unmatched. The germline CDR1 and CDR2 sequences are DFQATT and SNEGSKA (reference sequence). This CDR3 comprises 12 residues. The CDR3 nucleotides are TGCAGTGCTAGGGACAGGGCTTACGAGCAGTACGTC. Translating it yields CSARDRAYEQYV.

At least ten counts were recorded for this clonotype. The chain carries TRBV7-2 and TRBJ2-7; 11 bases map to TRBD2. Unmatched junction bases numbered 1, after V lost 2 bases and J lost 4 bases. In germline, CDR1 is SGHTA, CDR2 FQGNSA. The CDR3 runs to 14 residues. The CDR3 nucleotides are TGTGCCAGCAGCTTATTAGCGGGGGGGTACGAGCAGTACTTC. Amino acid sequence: CASSLLAGGYEQYF.

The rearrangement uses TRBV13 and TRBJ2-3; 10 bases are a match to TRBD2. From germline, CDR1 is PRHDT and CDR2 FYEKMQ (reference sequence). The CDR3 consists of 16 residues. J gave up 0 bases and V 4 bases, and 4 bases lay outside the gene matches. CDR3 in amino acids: CASSSLAGLSTDTQYF. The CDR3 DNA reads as TGTGCCAGCAGCTCACTAGCGGGGCTTAGCACAGATACGCAGTATTTT.

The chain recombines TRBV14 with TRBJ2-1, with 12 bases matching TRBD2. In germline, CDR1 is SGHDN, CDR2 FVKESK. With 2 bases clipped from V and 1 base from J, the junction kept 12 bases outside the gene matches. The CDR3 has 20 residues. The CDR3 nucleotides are TGTGCCAGCAGCCAAAGACTAGCGGGGGCCCGAGGATTGTCCTACAATGAGCAGTTCTTC. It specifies CASSQRLAGARGLSYNEQFF.

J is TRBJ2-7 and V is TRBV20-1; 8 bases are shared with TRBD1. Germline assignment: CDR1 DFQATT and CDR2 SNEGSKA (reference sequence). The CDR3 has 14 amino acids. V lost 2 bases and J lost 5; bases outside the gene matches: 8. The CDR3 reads CSARRRQGPNEQYF. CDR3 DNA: TGCAGTGCTAGAAGGAGACAGGGGCCTAACGAGCAGTACTTC.

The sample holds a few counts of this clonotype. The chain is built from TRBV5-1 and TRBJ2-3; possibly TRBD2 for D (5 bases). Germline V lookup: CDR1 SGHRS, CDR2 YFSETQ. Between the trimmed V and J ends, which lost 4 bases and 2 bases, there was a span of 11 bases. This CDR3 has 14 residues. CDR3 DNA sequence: TGCGCCAGCAGCCATGGACGGGACACAGATACGCAGTATTTT. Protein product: CASSHGRDTDTQYF.

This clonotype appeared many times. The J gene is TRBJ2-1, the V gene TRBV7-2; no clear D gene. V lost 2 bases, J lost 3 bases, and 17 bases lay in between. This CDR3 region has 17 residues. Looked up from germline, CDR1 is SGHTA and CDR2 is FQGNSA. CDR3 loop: CASSLPHRRQSYNEQFF. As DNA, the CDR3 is TGTGCCAGCAGCTTACCACACCGGAGACAAAGCTACAATGAGCAGTTCTTC. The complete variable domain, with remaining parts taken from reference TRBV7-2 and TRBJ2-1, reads GAGVSQSPSNKVTEKGKDVELRCDPISGHTALYWYRQSLGQGLEFLIYFQGNSAPDKSGLPSDRFSAERTGGSVSTLTIQRTQQEDSAVYLCASSLPHRRQSYNEQFFGPGTRLTVL.

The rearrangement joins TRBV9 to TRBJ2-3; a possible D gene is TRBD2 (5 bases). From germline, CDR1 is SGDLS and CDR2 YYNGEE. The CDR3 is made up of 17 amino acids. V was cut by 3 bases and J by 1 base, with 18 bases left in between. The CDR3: CASSATRGERRTDTQYF. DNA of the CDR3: TGTGCCAGCAGCGCGACCCGGGGAGAACGGCGCACAGATACGCAGTATTTT.

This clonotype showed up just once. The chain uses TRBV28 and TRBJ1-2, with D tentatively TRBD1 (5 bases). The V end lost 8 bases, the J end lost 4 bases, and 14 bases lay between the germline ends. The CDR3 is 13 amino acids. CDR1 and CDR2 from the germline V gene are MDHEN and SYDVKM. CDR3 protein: CASAPGDLYGYTF. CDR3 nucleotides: TGTGCCAGCGCTCCCGGGGACCTCTATGGCTACACCTTC.